Presented here are 2 T cell receptor beta chains from one specimen sequenced in a study of blood T cell repertoires in COVID-19. Generated by immunoSEQ multiplex PCR, the TCRdb table keeps only in-frame clones and is missing some. This table holds roughly 200,000 clones, 87% found once. Sequenced: PBMCs or T cells enriched from blood (not recorded which). The receptors derive from a man between 18 and 35 years old with acute COVID-19.

The chain has TRBV24-1 and TRBJ1-1; 8 nucleotides match TRBD1. Trimming at V came to 4 bases and at J to 4 bases, leaving 22 bases not matched to a gene. From germline, CDR1 is KGHDR and CDR2 SFDVKD. This CDR3 spans 20 amino acids. As DNA, the CDR3 is TGTGCCACCAGTGACCGGGCCAATGGGACAGGCGCTAGCATCTTCACTGAAGCTTTCTTT. Residues: CATSDRANGTGASIFTEAFF.

The V call is TRBV25-1, the J call TRBJ2-3; TRBD2 matches 16 bases. CDR3 length: 18 residues. The germline V gene encodes CDR1 MGHDK and CDR2 SYGVNS. The V segment lost 7 bases and the J segment 2 bases; nucleotides outside the gene matches: 9. In DNA form, the CDR3 reads TGTGCCAGCACTACCGGGACTAGCGGGAGGGTCAACACAGATACGCAGTATTTT. It specifies CASTTGTSGRVNTDTQYF.